This T cell receptor (beta chain) comes out of a study of glioma-infiltrating T cells. The wider study: Glioblastomas were WHO grade IV, sampled at first diagnosis; low-grade were grade II.

Ten or more counts support this clonotype. The CDR3 spans 14 residues. V was trimmed by 4 bases and J by 0 bases, leaving 9 bases between them. Germline V gene data show CDR1 as MNHEY and CDR2 as SMNVEV (reference sequence). The iRepertoire nested amplicon-rescue multiplex PCR amplified TCR alpha and beta CDR3s from RNA. MiXCR, run by TCRdb on the multiplex PCR reads, gives a single entry per CDR3 protein. The table records 400,000 or so distinct CDR3 sequences, 41% of them present only once. The material sequenced was glioma tissue, nonneoplastic brain tissue, or PBMCs (not recorded which). The chain links TRBV27 to TRBJ1-2, with D unresolved. The clonotype comes from a human donor with low-grade glioma or glioblastoma, undergoing nonglioma brain surgery, or in good health (not recorded which). The CDR3 nucleotides are TGTGCCAGCAGTTACCGGCGCTCTAACTATGGCTACACCTTC. Translating gives CASSYRRSNYGYTF.